Listed here are 30 T cell receptor beta chains from one sample, sequenced in a study of T cell repertoires in cytomegalovirus infection. TCRdb reprocessed the reads via MiXCR and lists one record per CDR3 protein. Of about 260,000 distinct CDR3 sequences in the sample, roughly 10% are singletons; the top ten hold more than 13%. The sequenced sample consisted of PBMCs. The source of these receptors is a human donor in good health (CMV status not recorded). Some clones in this sample may be carry-over from other donors' samples.

This clonotype was seen ten or more times. The V call is TRBV7-6, the J call TRBJ1-1; D is perhaps TRBD1 (5 bases). The CDR3 is 13 residues long. V was pared by 1 base and J by 8 bases, with 11 bases between. The germline gives CDR1 SGHVS, CDR2 FNYEAQ. The CDR3 protein is CASSLGGAPEAFF. As DNA, the CDR3 is TGTGCCAGCAGCTTAGGGGGCGCCCCGGAAGCTTTCTTT.

V gene TRBV6-1 combines with J gene TRBJ2-2, with D hard to call. Germline V gives CDR1 MNHNS, CDR2 SASEGT. With 7 bases removed from V and 6 bases from J, the gap between germline ends came to 18 bases. The CDR3 is 15 residues long. DNA of the CDR3: TGTGCCAGCATATCGACCCGCACCACCCCCGGGGAGCTGTTTTTT. Translated, it gives CASISTRTTPGELFF.

The sample holds many counts of this clonotype. The V gene is TRBV7-2, the J gene TRBJ2-7, with TRBD2 identical over 12 bases. The J segment lost 4 bases and the V segment lost 6 bases, leaving 7 bases of the junction unmatched. The germline V gene has CDR1 SGHTA and CDR2 FQGNSA. CDR3 size: 15 residues. The CDR3 spells CASSRLAGDSYEQYF. The CDR3 bases are TGTGCCAGCAGTCGACTAGCGGGAGACTCGTACGAGCAGTACTTC.

This clonotype was seen many times. The chain employs TRBV4-1 and TRBJ1-5, with 9 nucleotides matching TRBD1. The CDR3 runs to 15 residues. The junction had 8 bases not matched to a gene; V was cut back by 0 bases and J by 11 bases. Germline V gene data show CDR1 as MGHRA and CDR2 as YSYEKL. The CDR3 region is CASSQDSGQGLSQHF. The CDR3 DNA is TGCGCCAGCAGCCAAGATTCGGGACAGGGCCTTTCCCAGCATTTT.

This chain links TRBV27 with TRBJ2-7; tentatively, D is TRBD1 (6 bases). Germline lookup yields CDR1 MNHEY and CDR2 SMNVEV (reference sequence). This CDR3 has 13 amino acids. V was clipped by 5 bases and J by 7 bases, with 15 bases between them. CDR3 loop: CASSALQGREQYF. The CDR3 DNA follows: TGTGCCAGCAGTGCCCTACAGGGTAGGGAGCAGTACTTC.

The chain links TRBV6-1 to TRBJ1-2; D unclear. V shed 5 bases and J shed 4 bases, with 14 bases lying between them. CDR1 and CDR2 from the germline V gene are MNHNS and SASEGT. The CDR3 covers 14 residues. For the CDR3, the DNA is TGTGCCAGCAGTACCTTGGGAATTTCCTATGGCTACACCTTC. It encodes CASSTLGISYGYTF.

V is TRBV7-2 and J is TRBJ2-7; TRBD2 agrees at 8 bases. J gave up 3 bases and V 4 bases, and 11 bases lay outside the gene matches. Germline-derived CDR1 and CDR2 are SGHTA and FQGNSA. The CDR3 consists of 16 residues. The CDR3 protein is CASSSEGLSGGYEQYF. The CDR3 region has the DNA TGTGCCAGCAGCTCTGAGGGCTTGAGCGGGGGCTACGAGCAGTACTTC.

In its sample, this clonotype was seen a few times. The chain has TRBV15 and TRBJ2-5; 13 bases align to TRBD2. CDR1 and CDR2 (germline): LNHNV, YYDKDF (reference sequence). The CDR3 is 18 amino acids. V trimming: 0 bases; J trimming: 4 bases; junction bases outside the gene matches: 8. CDR3 DNA sequence: TGTGCCACCAGCAGAGATCTGGCAACTAGCGGGGGGGCAGAGACCCAGTACTTC. Translation: CATSRDLATSGGAETQYF.

This clonotype was seen a handful of times. The gene calls are TRBV28 and TRBJ1-3, with 9 nucleotides matching TRBD1. The CDR3 has 15 amino acids. Germline-derived CDR1 and CDR2 are MDHEN and SYDVKM. J lost 4 bases, V lost 5 bases, and 6 bases had no gene match. The chain's CDR3 is CASSLMDRGGNTIYF. CDR3 in DNA: TGTGCCAGCAGTCTAATGGACAGGGGCGGAAACACCATATATTTT.

The J gene is TRBJ2-7, the V gene TRBV20-1; 7 bases are shared with TRBD2. This CDR3 contains 13 residues. Germline V gene sequence: CDR1 DFQATT, CDR2 SNEGSKA (reference sequence). Trimming cost V 3 bases and J 2 bases; bases outside gene matches: 4. The CDR3 DNA is TGCAGTGCTAGGGGTACTAGCGCCTACGAGCAGTACTTC. It is translated as CSARGTSAYEQYF.

At least ten counts were recorded for this clonotype. This chain joins TRBV7-2 and TRBJ1-2; D perhaps matches TRBD1 (5 bases). Trimming shortened V by 3 bases and J by 5 bases, and 13 bases separated the two germline ends. The CDR3 contains 14 residues. Germline assignment: CDR1 SGHTA and CDR2 FQGNSA. The CDR3 DNA reads TGTGCCAGCAGCTTGGGGGAGAGAGCGTATGGCTACACCTTC. Protein sequence: CASSLGERAYGYTF. Supplemented by reference TRBV7-2 and TRBJ1-2, the full variable domain reads GAGVSQSPSNKVTEKGKDVELRCDPISGHTALYWYRQSLGQGLEFLIYFQGNSAPDKSGLPSDRFSAERTGGSVSTLTIQRTQQEDSAVYLCASSLGERAYGYTFGSGTRLTVV.

This clonotype occurred many times. A much larger clone lies one base from this, so it may be a read error. The V call is TRBV7-9, the J call TRBJ1-1; D is unclear. Trimming stripped 1 base from V and 1 base from J, with 4 bases between. Germline V gene sequence: CDR1 SEHNR, CDR2 FQNEAQ (reference sequence). This CDR3 is built from 13 residues. CDR3 residues: CASSLEENTEAFF. The CDR3 DNA reads TGTGCCAGCAGCTTAGAAGAGAACACTGAAGCTTTCTTT.

This clonotype was observed many times. This chain connects TRBV7-8 to TRBJ1-5; 8 nucleotides line up with TRBD1. Trimming removed 1 base from V and 6 bases from J; junction bases left unmatched: 5. This CDR3 region has 15 residues. Looked up from germline, CDR1 is SGHVS and CDR2 is FQNEAQ. In nucleotides, the CDR3 is TGTGCCAGCAGCTTAGATGGACAGGGCGGTCAGCCCCAGCATTTT. Residues: CASSLDGQGGQPQHF.

This chain links TRBV11-2 with TRBJ1-6; D gene unclear. Trimming left V 0 bases short and J 8 bases short, with 5 bases between. From germline, CDR1 is SGHAT and CDR2 FQNNGV. The CDR3 runs 13 residues. The chain's CDR3 is CASSLEAYSPLHF. In DNA form, the CDR3 reads TGTGCCAGCAGCTTAGAGGCATATTCACCCCTCCACTTT.

This clonotype was counted at least ten times. V usage is TRBV9 and J usage is TRBJ2-6; a possible D gene is TRBD1 (6 bases). V lost 4 bases and J 3 bases, leaving 11 bases between the germline ends. The germline V gene encodes CDR1 SGDLS and CDR2 YYNGEE. There are 15 residues in the CDR3. CDR3 in DNA: TGTGCCAGCAGCCGAGAGGACAGTGGGGCCAACGTCCTGACTTTC. Protein: CASSREDSGANVLTF.

This clonotype was counted many times. The rearrangement uses TRBV10-3 and TRBJ1-2; 9 nucleotides line up with TRBD1. The germline CDR1 and CDR2 sequences are ENHRY and SYGVKD. This CDR3 has 15 amino acids. V gave up 0 bases and J gave up 8 bases; unmatched junction bases: 7. This CDR3 reads CAISESGTGTFGYTF. The CDR3 DNA sequence: TGTGCCATCAGTGAGTCCGGGACAGGGACTTTCGGCTACACCTTC.

This clonotype came up once. The CDR3 here is CASRGGGIGGGNQPQHF. The CDR3 DNA reads TGTGCCAGCAGAGGGGGGGGGATCGGGGGCGGCAATCAGCCCCAGCATTTT. The J gene is TRBJ1-5, the V gene TRBV6-6, with D perhaps matching TRBD1 (6 bases). Germline assignment: CDR1 MNHNY and CDR2 SVGAGI (reference sequence). The CDR3 contains 17 residues. V was cut by 6 bases and J by 2 bases, with 20 bases left in between.

This clonotype appeared many times. The chain combines TRBV6-2 or TRBV6-3 with TRBJ2-2; 11 positions match TRBD2. V trimming: 5 bases; J trimming: 4 bases; junction bases outside the gene matches: 9. CDR1 is MNHEY and CDR2 is SVGEGT in the germline V gene. CDR3 length: 17 residues. The CDR3 DNA follows: TGTGCCAGCAGTCGCCCGGGACTAGCGGTCATCACCGGGGAGCTGTTTTTT. It specifies CASSRPGLAVITGELFF.

This clonotype came up many times. The chain carries TRBV29-1 and TRBJ2-7, with D possibly being TRBD1 or TRBD2 (5 bases each). Per the germline V gene, CDR1 is SQVTM and CDR2 is ANQGSEA. The CDR3 spans 11 residues. The V and J ends lost 4 bases and 4 bases respectively, with 8 bases between them. Here the CDR3 reads CSVGGKYEQYF. CDR3 coding DNA: TGCAGCGTTGGGGGGAAATACGAGCAGTACTTC.

The chain uses TRBV12-3 or TRBV12-4 and TRBJ2-1; D possibly uses TRBD1 or TRBD2 (7 bases each). The CDR3 runs to 15 residues. V was shortened by 5 bases and J by 4 bases, with 15 bases between the two germline ends. The CDR3 sequence: CASSRGGRGYNEQFF. The CDR3 DNA reads TGTGCCAGCAGTAGGGGGGGCAGGGGGTACAATGAGCAGTTCTTC.

The rearrangement links TRBV5-1 to TRBJ2-1; D ambiguous. CDR1 is SGHRS, CDR2 YFSETQ, per germline. The CDR3 totals 11 residues. Trimming cost V 5 bases and J 6 bases, with 6 bases left between them. CDR3 loop: CASSISNEQFF. The CDR3 coding sequence is TGCGCCAGCAGTATTTCCAATGAGCAGTTCTTC.

The rearrangement links TRBV12-3 or TRBV12-4 to TRBJ2-3; 7 nucleotides agree with TRBD2. The V and J ends lost 9 bases and 0 bases, in that order; junction bases with no gene match: 9. The CDR3 is 15 amino acids. The CDR3 loop is CASFPSGASTDTQYF. The CDR3 DNA is TGTGCCAGTTTTCCTAGCGGAGCTAGCACAGATACGCAGTATTTT.

This clonotype was observed a handful of times. The chain employs TRBV20-1 and TRBJ2-7; no definite D call. This CDR3 comprises 14 residues. V was clipped by 0 bases and J by 0 bases, with 9 bases between them. In germline, CDR1 is DFQATT, CDR2 SNEGSKA (reference sequence). CDR3 bases: TGCAGTGCTAGAGATCGGCTGACCTCCTACGAGCAGTACTTC. Encoded protein: CSARDRLTSYEQYF.

The chain employs TRBV25-1 and TRBJ1-1, with D perhaps TRBD1 (6 bases). V was cut by 2 bases and J by 6 bases, with 13 bases left in between. The CDR3 totals 14 residues. Germline CDR1 reads MGHDK; CDR2 reads SYGVNS. CDR3 in DNA: TGTGCCAGCAGTGAAAGCAGGGGTATCGCTGAAGCTTTCTTT. Amino acids: CASSESRGIAEAFF.

This clonotype was detected ten times or more. The rearrangement uses TRBV7-8 and TRBJ2-1; D unclear. This CDR3 contains 15 residues. The germline V gene encodes CDR1 SGHVS and CDR2 FQNEAQ. V was clipped by 5 bases and J by 1 base, with 12 bases between them. The DNA of the CDR3 is TGTGCCAGCAGCCCTGACGCCAGATCCTACAATGAGCAGTTCTTC. Translating gives CASSPDARSYNEQFF. Variable domain in full (rest from reference TRBV7-8 and TRBJ2-1): GAGVSQSPRYKVAKRGQDVALRCDPISGHVSLFWYQQALGQGPEFLTYFQNEAQLDKSGLPSDRFFAERPEGSVSTLKIQRTQQEDSAVYLCASSPDARSYNEQFFGPGTRLTVL.

This clonotype was recorded many times. The chain is built from TRBV7-2 and TRBJ1-4, with TRBD1 as a possible D gene (6 bases). This CDR3 is 17 amino acids long. Per the germline V gene, CDR1 is SGHTA and CDR2 is FQGNSA. Trimming cost V 5 bases and J 3 bases, with 19 bases left between them. CDR3 coding DNA: TGTGCCAGCAGCCACACCACAGGGCTCCGGGCTAATGAAAAACTGTTTTTT. This translates into CASSHTTGLRANEKLFF.

Ten or more counts support this clonotype. CDR3 residues: CASSLAGTSGTMSSYNEQFF. The CDR3 DNA sequence: TGTGCCAGCAGCTTAGCGGGGACTAGCGGAACTATGAGCTCCTACAATGAGCAGTTCTTC. The rearrangement uses TRBV7-2 and TRBJ2-1; the match to TRBD2 covers 11 bases. The CDR3 is made up of 20 amino acids. The V segment lost 0 bases and the J segment 0 bases; nucleotides outside the gene matches: 10. CDR1 is SGHTA, CDR2 FQGNSA, per germline. Drawing the rest from reference TRBV7-2 and TRBJ2-1, the complete variable domain is GAGVSQSPSNKVTEKGKDVELRCDPISGHTALYWYRQSLGQGLEFLIYFQGNSAPDKSGLPSDRFSAERTGGSVSTLTIQRTQQEDSAVYLCASSLAGTSGTMSSYNEQFFGPGTRLTVL.

This clonotype was found many times. CDR3 amino acids: CASSPNTGTTTNEQYF. Here the CDR3 DNA reads TGTGCCAGCAGCCCAAACACCGGGACAACAACCAACGAGCAGTACTTC. The chain carries TRBV7-8 and TRBJ2-7, with D possibly being TRBD1 (6 bases). Germline CDR1 and CDR2: SGHVS and FQNEAQ. There are 16 residues in the CDR3. Deletions cut 5 bases from V and 5 bases from J, with 22 bases between.

This clonotype was recorded at least ten times. V gene TRBV7-2 combines with J gene TRBJ2-3, with 9 nucleotides matching TRBD2. J was trimmed by 7 bases and V by 5 bases; bases with no gene match: 28. CDR3 length equals 21 residues. Germline lookup yields CDR1 SGHTA and CDR2 FQGNSA. The CDR3 spells CASSQGGGLAGGRQKRNTQYF. The CDR3 region has the DNA TGTGCCAGCAGCCAAGGAGGCGGTCTGGCGGGGGGGCGGCAAAAGAGAAATACGCAGTATTTT.

This clonotype was seen ten or more times. The rearrangement links TRBV19 to TRBJ1-1; 7 bases are shared with TRBD1. This CDR3 spans 13 amino acids. Germline lookup yields CDR1 LNHDA and CDR2 SQIVND (reference sequence). Trimming at V came to 7 bases and at J to 6 bases, leaving 8 bases not matched to a gene. The CDR3: CASKEGGGSEAFF. DNA for the CDR3: TGTGCCAGTAAAGAAGGGGGCGGCTCTGAAGCTTTCTTT. Full variable domain (remainder filled in from reference TRBV19 and TRBJ1-1): DGGITQSPKYLFRKEGQNVTLSCEQNLNHDAMYWYRQDPGQGLRLIYYSQIVNDFQKGDIAEGYSVSREKKESFPLTVTSAQKNPTAFYLCASKEGGGSEAFFGQGTRLTVV.